The source of this T cell receptor beta chain is a study of patients and donors after allogeneic stem cell transplantation. Using its own MiXCR run on the RT-PCR reads, TCRdb lists one record per CDR3 protein. Counted here are roughly 960,000 distinct CDR3 sequences, over 15% occurring once; the ten biggest clones make up around 6%. The ends lost 2 bases at V and 5 bases at J; junction bases unmatched: 7. Germline assignment: CDR1 DFQATT and CDR2 SNEGSKA (reference sequence). The CDR3 is 15 residues long. The sample comprised blood, either unsorted or a sorted T cell fraction (not recorded which). This sequence was found in a human donor who was either an allogeneic HSCT recipient or a stem cell or donor lymphocyte infusion donor (not recorded which). It is not recorded whose cells these are; they may come from a transplant donor. V and J are TRBV20-1 and TRBJ2-3; 10 bases match TRBD2. The CDR3 sequence is CSARRSSGGQDTQYF. CDR3 DNA: TGCAGTGCTAGAAGGTCTAGCGGGGGACAAGATACGCAGTATTTT.